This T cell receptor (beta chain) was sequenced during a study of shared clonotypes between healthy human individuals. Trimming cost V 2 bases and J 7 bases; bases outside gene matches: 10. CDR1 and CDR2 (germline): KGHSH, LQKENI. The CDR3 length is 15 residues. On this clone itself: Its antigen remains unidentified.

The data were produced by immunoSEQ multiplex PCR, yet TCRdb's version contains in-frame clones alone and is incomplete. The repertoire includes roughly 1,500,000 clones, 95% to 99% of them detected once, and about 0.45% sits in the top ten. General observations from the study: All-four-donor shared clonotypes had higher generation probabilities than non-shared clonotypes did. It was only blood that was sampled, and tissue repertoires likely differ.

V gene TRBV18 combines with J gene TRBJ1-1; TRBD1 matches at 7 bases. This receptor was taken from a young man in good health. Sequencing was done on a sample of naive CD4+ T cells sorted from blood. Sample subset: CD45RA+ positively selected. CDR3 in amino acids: CASSPKIRQGDEAFF. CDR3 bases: TGTGCCAGCTCACCAAAGATACGACAGGGTGATGAAGCTTTCTTT.